Below are 24 T cell receptor beta chains sequenced from a single sample in a study of OX40 agonist ivuxolimab in advanced cancers. Measured with immunoSEQ multiplex PCR; TCRdb has only the in-frame clones, and not every one. The sample has about 60,000 clones, 70% to 90% seen once. Specimen: CD4+ or CD8+ T cells sorted from blood, collected in a trial of the OX40 agonist ivuxolimab. These receptors were collected from an adult with an advanced solid tumor such as melanoma, head and neck, liver or kidney cancer.

The V and J genes are TRBV4-1 and TRBJ2-7, with 13 nucleotides matching TRBD2. The CDR3 contains 17 residues. Looked up from germline, CDR1 is MGHRA and CDR2 is YSYEKL. J lost 1 base, V lost 0 bases, and 3 bases had no gene match. CDR3: CASSQDPGLAGSYEQYF. As DNA, the CDR3 is TGCGCCAGCAGCCAAGATCCGGGACTAGCGGGGTCCTACGAGCAGTACTTC.

This clone appeared once. The V gene is TRBV5-4, the J gene TRBJ2-3, with 11 bases identical to TRBD2. V gave up 4 bases and J gave up 6 bases; unmatched junction bases: 10. Germline V CDR1 and CDR2: SGHNT, YYREEE (reference sequence). The CDR3 loop spans 16 amino acids. CDR3 nucleotide sequence: TGTGCCAGCAGCCCCGGCAGTAGCGGGGGGGCCGATACGCAGTATTTT. Amino acid sequence: CASSPGSSGGADTQYF.

This clone was recorded once. The V gene is TRBV5-1, the J gene TRBJ2-3, with TRBD1 as a possible D gene (5 bases). The V and J ends lost 6 bases and 6 bases respectively, with 17 bases between them. The germline V gene encodes CDR1 SGHRS and CDR2 YFSETQ. The CDR3 is 14 amino acids. The CDR3 loop is CASMIQDPRDTQYF. Written as DNA, the CDR3 is TGCGCCAGCATGATACAGGACCCAAGGGATACGCAGTATTTT. The whole variable domain, filled in from reference TRBV5-1 and TRBJ2-3, reads KAGVTQTPRYLIKTRGQQVTLSCSPISGHRSVSWYQQTPGQGLQFLFEYFSETQRNKGNFPGRFSGRQFSNSRSEMNVSTLELGDSALYLCASMIQDPRDTQYFGPGTRLTVL.

CDR3 in DNA: TGTGCCAGCTCACCATTGACCCAGGGGGCCGTAGAGACCCAGTACTTC. Protein: CASSPLTQGAVETQYF. The chain combines TRBV18 with TRBJ2-5; TRBD1 matches at 8 bases. This CDR3 spans 16 amino acids. The trim removed 2 bases at V and 4 bases at J, leaving 9 bases unmatched. Germline assignment: CDR1 KGHSH and CDR2 LQKENI.

This clone was seen only once. The chain has TRBV19 and TRBJ2-7; D is undetermined. The CDR3 is made up of 14 amino acids. From germline, CDR1 is LNHDA and CDR2 SQIVND (reference sequence). V lost 3 bases and J 0 bases, leaving 9 bases between the germline ends. The CDR3, as DNA: TGTGCCAGTAGTATTACCCCGAACTCCTACGAGCAGTACTTC. Residues: CASSITPNSYEQYF. The full variable domain, rest sourced from reference TRBV19 and TRBJ2-7, is DGGITQSPKYLFRKEGQNVTLSCEQNLNHDAMYWYRQDPGQGLRLIYYSQIVNDFQKGDIAEGYSVSREKKESFPLTVTSAQKNPTAFYLCASSITPNSYEQYFGPGTRLTVT.

CDR3 nucleotide sequence: TGTGCCAGCAGCCCCGGACAGGGAGAATCCTACGAGCAGTACTTC. Amino acid sequence: CASSPGQGESYEQYF. The chain joins TRBV11-3 to TRBJ2-5; TRBD1 matches 8 bases. The end of the DNA aligns better with TRBJ2-7, so the J call may be wrong. This CDR3 region has 15 residues. Germline V CDR1 and CDR2: SGHNT, YENEEA.

V and J are TRBV7-2 and TRBJ1-2; D might be TRBD1 (5 bases). Germline CDR1 reads SGHTA; CDR2 reads FQGNSA. V was clipped by 3 bases and J by 4 bases, with 18 bases between them. The CDR3 covers 16 residues. The CDR3, as DNA: TGTGCCAGCAGCTTGACCTACGTGGGACCGACCTATGGCTACACCTTC. It translates to CASSLTYVGPTYGYTF.

The genes are TRBV6-1 and TRBJ2-3; D unclear. V lost 4 bases, J lost 4 bases, and 9 bases lay in between. The CDR3 totals 13 residues. The germline V gene encodes CDR1 MNHNS and CDR2 SASEGT. In DNA form, the CDR3 reads TGTGCCAGCAGTGTGAGTTCCGCAGATACGCAGTATTTT. This sequence encodes CASSVSSADTQYF.

The V call is TRBV18, the J call TRBJ1-3; no clear D gene. Germline CDR1 reads KGHSH; CDR2 reads LQKENI. There are 12 residues in the CDR3. V was shortened by 2 bases and J by 8 bases, with 7 bases between the two germline ends. The CDR3 sequence: CASSPEEHTIYF. The CDR3 DNA follows: TGTGCCAGCTCACCAGAGGAACACACCATATATTTT.

The chain employs TRBV4-1 and TRBJ1-2, with D perhaps matching TRBD1 (6 bases). Per the germline V gene, CDR1 is MGHRA and CDR2 is YSYEKL. The CDR3 loop spans 15 amino acids. V dropped 0 bases and J dropped 4 bases, with 12 bases sitting between them. The DNA of the CDR3 is TGCGCCAGCAGCCAAGATAGGGGGATCGTCTATGGCTACACCTTC. It yields the protein CASSQDRGIVYGYTF.

This chain joins TRBV9 and TRBJ1-1; 8 nucleotides match TRBD1. J lost 1 base, V lost 1 base, and 6 bases had no gene match. The CDR3 is made up of 16 amino acids. Germline V lookup: CDR1 SGDLS, CDR2 YYNGEE. CDR3 sequence reads: CASSVSGGGGNTEAFF. The DNA of the CDR3 is TGTGCCAGCAGCGTATCAGGGGGCGGAGGGAACACTGAAGCTTTCTTT.

This chain connects TRBV4-1 to TRBJ1-4; TRBD1 aligns across 8 bases. The CDR3 covers 16 residues. After removal of 3 bases from V and 8 bases from J, the junction contained 11 bases not matched to a gene. CDR1 is MGHRA and CDR2 is YSYEKL in the germline V gene. The CDR3 DNA reads as TGCGCCAGCAGCCAGGACAGGGTGGGAGGTCAGGAAAAACTGTTTTTT. Protein: CASSQDRVGGQEKLFF.

The chain combines TRBV27 with TRBJ1-4; D is possibly TRBD1 (6 bases). The germline V gene encodes CDR1 MNHEY and CDR2 SMNVEV (reference sequence). Deletions cut 6 bases from V and 5 bases from J, with 19 bases between. There are 16 residues in the CDR3. The CDR3 DNA reads TGTGCCAGCAGCCGATACTCGCAGGGGAAAAATGAAAAACTGTTTTTT. Its translation: CASSRYSQGKNEKLFF.

The rearrangement uses TRBV9 and TRBJ2-3, with 7 positions matching TRBD1. V gave up 3 bases and J gave up 4 bases; unmatched junction bases: 2. The CDR3 has 13 amino acids. Germline V gene sequence: CDR1 SGDLS, CDR2 YYNGEE. CDR3 nucleotide sequence: TGTGCCAGCAGCGCCACAGGGGCAGATACGCAGTATTTT. It is translated as CASSATGADTQYF.

The rearrangement links TRBV18 to TRBJ2-7, with TRBD1 as a possible D gene (6 bases). The CDR3 is 14 amino acids. Germline V gene sequence: CDR1 KGHSH, CDR2 LQKENI. Trimming removed 2 bases from V and 5 bases from J, with 13 bases in between. CDR3 amino acids: CASSPLQGADEQYF. For the CDR3, the DNA is TGTGCCAGCTCACCATTACAGGGAGCCGACGAGCAGTACTTC. Combining the CDR3 with reference TRBV18 and TRBJ2-7 gives the whole variable domain NAGVMQNPRHLVRRRGQEARLRCSPMKGHSHVYWYRQLPEEGLKFMVYLQKENIIDESGMPKERFSAEFPKEGPSILRIQQVVRGDSAAYFCASSPLQGADEQYFGPGTRLTVT.

The J gene is TRBJ2-1, the V gene TRBV5-1, with 8 bases that match TRBD2. CDR1 and CDR2 (germline): SGHRS, YFSETQ. This CDR3 has 15 residues. V lost 4 bases, J lost 0 bases, and 3 bases stayed unmatched. The CDR3 region has the DNA TGCGCCAGCAGCCTCGGGGGGGCCTCCTACAATGAGCAGTTCTTC. Amino acid sequence: CASSLGGASYNEQFF.

The V and J genes are TRBV4-2 and TRBJ1-1, with D hard to call. This CDR3 contains 14 residues. V shed 3 bases and J shed 1 base, with 9 bases lying between them. Germline V gives CDR1 LGHNA, CDR2 YNFKEQ. CDR3 coding DNA: TGTGCCAGCAGCCACCTTGACACGAACACTGAAGCTTTCTTT. This translates into CASSHLDTNTEAFF.

The chain recombines TRBV19 with TRBJ2-1; TRBD1 matches at 7 bases. The ends lost 10 bases at V and 0 bases at J; junction bases unmatched: 6. Germline V gives CDR1 LNHDA, CDR2 SQIVND (reference sequence). The CDR3 sequence is 14 residues long. The CDR3 nucleotides are TGTGCCACCGCGGACAGGAGCTCCTACAATGAGCAGTTCTTC. It yields the protein CATADRSSYNEQFF.

This clone occurred once. The chain joins TRBV7-9 to TRBJ1-3; weak D call: TRBD1 (6 bases). The V and J ends lost 1 base and 5 bases respectively, with 12 bases between them. Germline V CDR1 and CDR2: SEHNR, FQNEAQ (reference sequence). The CDR3 consists of 15 residues. The CDR3 reads CASSLGTGQRNTIYF. As DNA, the CDR3 is TGTGCCAGCAGCTTAGGGACCGGACAGAGAAACACCATATATTTT.

The chain has TRBV5-5 and TRBJ1-1, with D perhaps TRBD1 (6 bases). The CDR3 extends over 16 amino acids. The germline V and J ends were trimmed by 0 bases and 11 bases, with 23 bases remaining between them. CDR1 and CDR2 from the germline V gene are SGHKS and YYEKEE (reference sequence). CDR3 in amino acids: CASSLAETGASFWAFF. Here the CDR3 DNA reads TGTGCCAGCAGCTTGGCCGAGACGGGGGCATCCTTTTGGGCTTTCTTT.

This clone is judged medium-sized. V is TRBV7-9 and J is TRBJ1-5; no clear D. The CDR3 covers 15 residues. The germline CDR1 and CDR2 sequences are SEHNR and FQNEAQ (reference sequence). V lost 1 base, J lost 0 bases, and 7 bases lay in between. The CDR3 DNA sequence: TGTGCCAGCAGCTTAGAGGGCAGTAGCAATCAGCCCCAGCATTTT. The encoded protein is CASSLEGSSNQPQHF.

The chain combines TRBV7-6 with TRBJ1-5, with a possible D match to TRBD1 (6 bases). V lost 5 bases and J 6 bases, leaving 11 bases between the germline ends. Germline V lookup: CDR1 SGHVS, CDR2 FNYEAQ. The CDR3 has 13 amino acids. The CDR3 loop is CASSRGGGQPQHF. CDR3 sequence (DNA): TGTGCCAGCAGCAGGGGGGGTGGTCAGCCCCAGCATTTT. Based on the CDR3 plus reference TRBV7-6 and TRBJ1-5, the full variable domain is GAGVSQSPRYKVTKRGQDVALRCDPISGHVSLYWYRQALGQGPEFLTYFNYEAQQDKSGLPNDRFSAERPEGSISTLTIQRTEQRDSAMYRCASSRGGGQPQHFGDGTRLSIL.

The gene calls are TRBV28 and TRBJ1-5, with D possibly TRBD1 on 5 matching bases. V dropped 4 bases and J dropped 4 bases, with 17 bases sitting between them. The CDR3 covers 16 residues. The germline V gene encodes CDR1 MDHEN and CDR2 SYDVKM. Here the CDR3 DNA reads TGTGCCAGCAGTTCAACGGGGCCGTACCCAAATCAGCCCCAGCATTTT. Its protein is CASSSTGPYPNQPQHF.

The chain links TRBV14 to TRBJ2-1, with D perhaps matching TRBD1 (5 bases). Trimming left V 0 bases short and J 6 bases short, with 12 bases between. Germline assignment: CDR1 SGHDN and CDR2 FVKESK. The CDR3 length is 15 residues. CDR3 protein: CASSQDGRQINEQFF. CDR3 sequence (DNA): TGTGCCAGCAGCCAAGACGGAAGACAGATCAATGAGCAGTTCTTC.